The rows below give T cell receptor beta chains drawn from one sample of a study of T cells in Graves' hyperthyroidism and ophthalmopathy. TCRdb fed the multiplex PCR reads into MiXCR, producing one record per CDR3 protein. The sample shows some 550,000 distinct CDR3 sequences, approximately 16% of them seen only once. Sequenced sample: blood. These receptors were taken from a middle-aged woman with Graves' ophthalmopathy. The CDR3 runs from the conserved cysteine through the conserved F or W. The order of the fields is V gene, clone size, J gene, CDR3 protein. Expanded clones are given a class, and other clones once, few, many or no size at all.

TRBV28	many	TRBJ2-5	CASSWPGTGGRETQYF
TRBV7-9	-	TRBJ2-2	CASSLMGAMDTGELFF
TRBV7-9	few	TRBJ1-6	CASSSSGTLGSPLHF
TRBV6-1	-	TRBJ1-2	CASSGTPNYGYTF
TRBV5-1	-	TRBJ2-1	CASSLGWAAPGVSYNEQFF
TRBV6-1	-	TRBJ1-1	CASSPNRGQLNTEAFF
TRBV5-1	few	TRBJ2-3	CASSLAWSADTQYF
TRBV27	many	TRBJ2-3	CASSLLRLAGTDTQYF
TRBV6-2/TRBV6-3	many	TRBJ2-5	CASSYGVAQYF
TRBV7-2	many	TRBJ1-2	CASSLAWAEKGYTF
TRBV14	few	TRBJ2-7	CASSQWTSEQYF
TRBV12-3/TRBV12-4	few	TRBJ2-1	CASSPSGRAMNEQFF
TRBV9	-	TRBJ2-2	CASEGKDSLNTGELFF
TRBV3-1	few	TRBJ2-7	CASSLTSGRTYEQYF
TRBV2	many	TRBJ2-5	CASKGRTSGDETQYF